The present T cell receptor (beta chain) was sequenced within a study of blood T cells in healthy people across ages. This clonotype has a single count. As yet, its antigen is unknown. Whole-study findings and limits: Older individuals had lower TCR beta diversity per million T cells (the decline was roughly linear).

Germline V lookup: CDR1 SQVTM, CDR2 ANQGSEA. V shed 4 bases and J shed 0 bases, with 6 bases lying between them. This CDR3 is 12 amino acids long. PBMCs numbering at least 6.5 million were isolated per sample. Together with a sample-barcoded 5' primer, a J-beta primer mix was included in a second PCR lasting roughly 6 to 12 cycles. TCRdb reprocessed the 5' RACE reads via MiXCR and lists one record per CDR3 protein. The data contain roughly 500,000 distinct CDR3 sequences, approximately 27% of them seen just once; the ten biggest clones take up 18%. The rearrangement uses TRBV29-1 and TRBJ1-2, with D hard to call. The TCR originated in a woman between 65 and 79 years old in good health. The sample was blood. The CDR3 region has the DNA TGCAGCGTTGGGCAACCTAACTATGGCTACACCTTC. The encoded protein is CSVGQPNYGYTF.